The 5 T cell receptor beta chains below all came from one sample that was sequenced in a study of blood T cell repertoires in COVID-19. Sequenced by immunoSEQ multiplex PCR; TCRdb stores in-frame clones only, minus some. The profile shows roughly 150,000 clones, just under 85% of them singletons. Sequenced input: peripheral blood. The receptors were gathered from an elderly woman with COVID-19, enrolled during active disease.

J is TRBJ2-3 and V is TRBV5-1, with 7 bases aligning to TRBD2. Germline CDR1 SGHRS, CDR2 YFSETQ. The J segment lost 2 bases and the V segment lost 2 bases, leaving 8 bases of the junction unmatched. The CDR3 runs to 16 residues. The DNA of the CDR3 is TGCGCCAGCAGCTTTCTAGCGGCGGGGGACACAGATACGCAGTATTTT. Protein product: CASSFLAAGDTDTQYF.

This chain uses TRBV5-1 with TRBJ2-1, with 14 bases matching TRBD2. The CDR3 consists of 16 residues. The germline CDR1 and CDR2 sequences are SGHRS and YFSETQ. Germline trimming cut 4 bases from V and 10 bases from J; bases unmatched to any gene: 10. DNA of the CDR3: TGCGCCAGCAGCCCTCCGGGACTAGCGGGAGTGAGGGAGCAGTTCTTC. Translated, it gives CASSPPGLAGVREQFF.

This chain links TRBV6-2 or TRBV6-3 with TRBJ2-7, with 10 bases that match TRBD1. Germline trimming cut 6 bases from V and 6 bases from J; bases unmatched to any gene: 11. The CDR3 length is 15 residues. Germline V CDR1 and CDR2: MNHEY, SVGEGT. Here the CDR3 DNA reads TGTGCCAGCAGCACCGTCGGGACAGGGGACTCCGAGCAGTACTTC. Amino acids: CASSTVGTGDSEQYF.

The CDR3 DNA reads as TGTGCCAGCAGCGCCGGGACTAGCGGAAACACCGGGGAGCTGTTTTTT. Amino acids: CASSAGTSGNTGELFF. This chain connects TRBV9 to TRBJ2-2, with TRBD2 identical over 11 bases. Losses at the gene ends were 3 bases for V and 2 bases for J; bases not matched to a gene: 3. The CDR3 is 16 residues long. Germline CDR1 reads SGDLS; CDR2 reads YYNGEE.

The chain is built from TRBV18 and TRBJ1-3; D remains unclear. V was clipped by 3 bases and J by 0 bases, with 9 bases between them. There are 15 residues in the CDR3. Germline assignment: CDR1 KGHSH and CDR2 LQKENI. The CDR3 loop is CASSPSADSGNTIYF. DNA for the CDR3: TGTGCCAGCTCACCTTCGGCGGACTCTGGAAACACCATATATTTT.